A single TCR beta chain is shown here with its context. The PCR contained 60 Vbeta and 13 Jbeta primers. The assay was immunoSEQ multiplex PCR, and TCRdb's table has in-frame clones only and misses some. The sample has roughly 97,000 clones; about 80% are singletons. These data belong to a study of cytomegalovirus exposure and HLA in healthy donors. The germline V gene encodes CDR1 MRHNA and CDR2 SNTAGT. J lost 3 bases, V lost 4 bases, and 1 base had no gene match. The CDR3 covers 13 residues. Donors showed nominal health when sampled, although they likely had unrecorded immune exposures. V gene TRBV6-4 combines with J gene TRBJ2-3; 7 nucleotides agree with TRBD1. The sequenced sample was PBMCs. This TCR derives from a woman aged 40 to 50 in good health and CMV-seronegative. The CDR3 here is CASSVTGTDTQYF. The CDR3 DNA follows: TGTGCCAGCAGTGTGACAGGGACAGATACGCAGTATTTT.